The sequence of this T cell receptor beta chain was determined in a study of blood T cell repertoires in COVID-19. The CDR3 has 13 residues. From germline, CDR1 is KGHDR and CDR2 SFDVKD. Trimming removed 9 bases at V and 0 bases at J, with 10 bases between. Some clones are missing from TCRdb's copy, which holds only in-frame ones; the method was immunoSEQ multiplex PCR. The repertoire consists of some 70,000 clones, with approximately 83% occurring once and the leading ten covering just under 3%. This receptor was obtained from a man at least 80 years old with acute or convalescent COVID-19. V usage is TRBV24-1 and J usage is TRBJ1-1; D call uncertain. Input material: peripheral blood. The CDR3 coding sequence is TGTGCCACCCGCGGGAGGCTGAACACTGAAGCTTTCTTT. Its translation is CATRGRLNTEAFF.